This T cell receptor (beta chain) was sequenced for a study of cytomegalovirus exposure and HLA in healthy donors. Study conclusions and caveats: V- and J-gene trimming in TCR beta was tied to a missense DCLRE1C variant by an analysis performed later.

A word on this clone: Its antigen remains unknown.

Trimming took off 5 bases at V and 0 bases at J, with 14 bases between the two ends. The CDR3 sequence is 15 residues long. Looked up from germline, CDR1 is SGHVS and CDR2 is FQNEAQ. Not recorded for this donor was the CMV serostatus. Amplification used 60 Vbeta primers and 13 Jbeta primers. Authors' analysis steps: A later analysis counted approximately 88 million unique TCR beta chains, some 12 million shared. Profiled with immunoSEQ multiplex PCR; TCRdb holds only in-frame clones, not every one. That table gives V, J and clone size, and the DNA gave D and trimming. This table has 200,000 to 250,000 clones, over 65% appearing once.

The sequence came from a human donor in good health. V gene TRBV7-8 combines with J gene TRBJ2-7, with D maybe TRBD2 (6 bases). Sequencing was performed on PBMCs. CDR3 coding DNA: TGTGCCAGCAGCCCTCTAGCGCTGAGCTCCTACGAGCAGTACTTC. Amino acids: CASSPLALSSYEQYF.